This T cell receptor (beta chain) was retrieved from a study of patients and donors after allogeneic stem cell transplantation. This clonotype occurred a few times. TCRdb called the RT-PCR reads again in MiXCR, with one record for every CDR3 protein. This table has over 350,000 distinct CDR3 sequences, roughly 17% appearing once. CDR1 and CDR2 from the germline V gene are MNHEY and SVGEGT. The CDR3 sequence is 10 residues long. V was trimmed by 11 bases and J by 9 bases, leaving 13 bases between them. The sequence derives from a human donor who was either an allogeneic HSCT recipient or a stem cell or donor lymphocyte infusion donor (not recorded which). It is not recorded whose cells these are; they may come from a transplant donor. Material: blood, either unsorted or a sorted T cell fraction (not recorded which). This chain links TRBV6-2 or TRBV6-3 with TRBJ1-2; D possibly corresponds to TRBD1 (5 bases). The CDR3 sequence: CAVGGRSYTF. DNA of the CDR3: TGTGCCGTCGGGGGGAGAAGCTACACCTTC.